The 22 T cell receptor beta chains reported below all come from one sample, sequenced in a study of T cell responses to AZD1222 COVID-19 vaccine. Sequenced by immunoSEQ multiplex PCR; TCRdb stores in-frame clones only, minus some. In the table there are 88,000 or so clones, 89% of which are singletons. This specimen was peripheral blood, taken on day 0 of AZD1222 vaccination. The receptors derive from an adult in good health.

J is TRBJ1-3 and V is TRBV7-8; D is undetermined. Trimming left V 4 bases short and J 4 bases short, with 5 bases between. Germline CDR1 SGHVS, CDR2 FQNEAQ. This CDR3 is built from 12 residues. As DNA, the CDR3 is TGTGCCAGCAGCTCTTTAGGAAACACCATATATTTT. Amino acid sequence: CASSSLGNTIYF.

CDR3: CASSPGQVNYEQYF. The CDR3 DNA follows: TGTGCCAGCTCACCGGGACAGGTAAACTACGAGCAGTACTTC. This chain connects TRBV18 to TRBJ2-7, with 8 bases identical to TRBD1. CDR3 length: 14 residues. Trimming took 3 bases from V and 3 from J; bases not matched to a gene: 4. Germline V gene data show CDR1 as KGHSH and CDR2 as LQKENI.

The gene calls are TRBV5-5 and TRBJ1-3, with a weak D call TRBD1 (5 bases). This CDR3 contains 13 residues. Germline V gene lookup returns CDR1 SGHKS and CDR2 YYEKEE (reference sequence). Deletions cut 7 bases from V and 1 base from J, with 9 bases between. As DNA, the CDR3 is TGTGCCAGCGGGCGGGGGTCTGGAAACACCATATATTTT. This translates into CASGRGSGNTIYF.

The rearrangement joins TRBV4-2 to TRBJ2-7, with D perhaps TRBD1 (7 bases). With 8 bases removed from V and 0 bases from J, the gap between germline ends came to 17 bases. The CDR3 covers 15 residues. Germline V gene data show CDR1 as LGHNA and CDR2 as YNFKEQ. In DNA, the CDR3 is TGTGCCAGCGGTCTCAGGGGGGATAGCTCCTACGAGCAGTACTTC. It encodes CASGLRGDSSYEQYF.

The V and J genes are TRBV3-1 (or the pseudogene TRBV3-2) and TRBJ2-5; the match to TRBD2 covers 7 bases. The length of the CDR3 is 14 residues. J gave up 2 bases and V 8 bases, and 8 bases lay outside the gene matches. The V gene's germline CDR1 is LGHDT and CDR2 YNNKEL (reference sequence). This CDR3 is CASFSTSRQETQYF. The CDR3 DNA reads TGTGCCAGCTTCTCGACTAGCAGACAAGAGACCCAGTACTTC.

The CDR3 loop reads CASSPINSPLHF. The CDR3 nucleotides read TGTGCCAGCTCACCGATTAATTCACCCCTCCACTTT. The V gene is TRBV18, the J gene TRBJ1-6; D unresolved. The V gene's germline CDR1 is KGHSH and CDR2 LQKENI. The CDR3 covers 12 residues. V was cut by 3 bases and J by 6 bases, with 3 bases left in between.

The V call is TRBV6-6, the J call TRBJ1-1; D perhaps matches TRBD1 (6 bases). Germline V gene data show CDR1 as MNHNY and CDR2 as SVGAGI (reference sequence). This CDR3 is built from 15 residues. Trimming left V 5 bases short and J 5 bases short, with 18 bases between. CDR3 coding DNA: TGTGCCAGCAGTAAGGGAACAGGGATAGGAACTGAAGCTTTCTTT. Amino acid sequence: CASSKGTGIGTEAFF.

The chain couples TRBV7-9 to TRBJ2-1; weak D call: TRBD2 (6 bases). Germline CDR1 reads SEHNR; CDR2 reads FQNEAQ (reference sequence). This CDR3 comprises 17 residues. V was pared by 2 bases and J by 6 bases, with 20 bases between. CDR3: CASSLPARETIRNEQFF. As DNA, the CDR3 is TGTGCCAGCAGCTTACCGGCCCGGGAGACTATCCGCAATGAGCAGTTCTTC.

V usage is TRBV30 and J usage is TRBJ1-1; D not certain. V lost 4 bases, J lost 1 base, and 13 bases lay in between. Germline CDR1 GTSNPN, CDR2 SVGIG (reference sequence). The CDR3 spans 14 residues. CDR3 sequence (DNA): TGTGCCTGGAAATTTGGGGATCGGAACACTGAAGCTTTCTTT. Its translation is CAWKFGDRNTEAFF.

The chain recombines TRBV7-8 with TRBJ2-7; unclear D gene. CDR3 length: 16 residues. Germline V gene data show CDR1 as SGHVS and CDR2 as FQNEAQ. Trimming cost V 5 bases and J 0 bases, with 17 bases left between them. Here the CDR3 reads CASSKPSFRSSYEQYF. CDR3 DNA sequence: TGTGCCAGCAGCAAACCCAGCTTCAGGAGCTCCTACGAGCAGTACTTC.

V usage is TRBV5-6 and J usage is TRBJ1-1; the D gene is possibly TRBD1 (5 bases). The CDR3 extends over 15 amino acids. Deletions cut 5 bases from V and 1 base from J, with 15 bases between. Germline CDR1 reads SGHDT; CDR2 reads YYEEEE. CDR3 DNA: TGTGCCAGCAGGACCCTACTTCAGGGGAACACTGAAGCTTTCTTT. Translation gives CASRTLLQGNTEAFF.

The chain couples TRBV4-1 to TRBJ2-7; perhaps TRBD1 as D (6 bases). CDR3 size: 16 residues. V gave up 5 bases and J gave up 5 bases, with 22 bases separating them. Per the germline V gene, CDR1 is MGHRA and CDR2 is YSYEKL. The CDR3 DNA sequence: TGCGCCAGCAGCTCCCTAGGGATCGAGGGGACAAACGAGCAGTACTTC. Protein sequence: CASSSLGIEGTNEQYF.

V and J are TRBV5-8 and TRBJ1-5, with 7 bases that match TRBD1. This CDR3 has 17 residues. The germline V gene has CDR1 SGHTS and CDR2 YDEGEE. Unmatched junction bases numbered 16, after V lost 3 bases and J lost 7 bases. The DNA of the CDR3 is TGTGCCAGCAGCTCCTTAACCGTAGGGGGCGCGTGGCAGCCCCAGCATTTT. This translates into CASSSLTVGGAWQPQHF. The whole variable domain, filled in from reference TRBV5-8 and TRBJ1-5, reads EAGVTQSPTHLIKTRGQQATLRCSPISGHTSVYWYQQALGLGLQFLLWYDEGEERNRGNFPPRFSGRQFPNYSSELNVNALELEDSALYLCASSSLTVGGAWQPQHFGDGTRLSIL.

There are a few counts of this clone. The J gene is TRBJ2-3, the V gene TRBV5-6, with a weak D call TRBD2 (7 bases). Trimming removed 4 bases from V and 1 base from J, with 16 bases in between. Germline CDR1 is SGHDT and CDR2 is YYEEEE. This CDR3 has 16 amino acids. CDR3 coding DNA: TGTGCCAGCAGCCTGAGGGGGGGCCAACGCACAGATACGCAGTATTTT. Translation: CASSLRGGQRTDTQYF.

The V and J genes are TRBV2 and TRBJ1-2; the match to TRBD1 covers 7 bases. Germline V gene lookup returns CDR1 SNHLY and CDR2 FYNNEI. The CDR3 has 13 amino acids. V lost 3 bases to trimming and J lost 4 bases; unmatched junction nucleotides: 2. The CDR3 bases are TGTGCCAGCAGTGACCGACAGGGCTATGGCTACACCTTC. It codes for CASSDRQGYGYTF.

The chain uses TRBV5-1 and TRBJ2-7; D possibly corresponds to TRBD1 (7 bases). The CDR3 runs 14 residues. Trimming removed 0 bases at V and 2 bases at J, with 9 bases between. Germline lookup yields CDR1 SGHRS and CDR2 YFSETQ. CDR3 loop: CASSLAGGTYEQYF. The CDR3 DNA reads as TGCGCCAGCAGCTTGGCAGGGGGGACCTACGAGCAGTACTTC.

Only one count was recorded for this clone. The chain couples TRBV5-4 to TRBJ2-7; D call uncertain. The CDR3 length is 14 residues. V lost 1 base to trimming and J lost 0 bases, with 8 bases between them. CDR1 is SGHNT, CDR2 YYREEE, per germline (reference sequence). The CDR3 DNA sequence: TGTGCCAGCAGCTTGATGACAAGCTCCTACGAGCAGTACTTC. It specifies CASSLMTSSYEQYF.

The count of this clone is one. V and J are TRBV7-9 and TRBJ2-7; D perhaps matches TRBD2 (5 bases). Germline CDR1 SEHNR, CDR2 FQNEAQ (reference sequence). The V and J ends lost 3 bases and 0 bases respectively, with 15 bases between them. This CDR3 contains 16 residues. The CDR3 region is CASSFPVQGLSYEQYF. The DNA for the CDR3 is TGTGCCAGCAGCTTCCCGGTCCAAGGACTCTCCTACGAGCAGTACTTC.

The gene calls are TRBV7-9 and TRBJ2-2, with D perhaps matching TRBD1 or TRBD2 (6 bases each). Germline V gene lookup returns CDR1 SEHNR and CDR2 FQNEAQ (reference sequence). Trimming shortened V by 4 bases and J by 3 bases, and 12 bases separated the two germline ends. The CDR3 has 15 amino acids. CDR3 sequence reads: CASSWGAPDTGELFF. DNA for the CDR3: TGTGCCAGCAGCTGGGGGGCCCCGGACACCGGGGAGCTGTTTTTT.

This clone came up once. This rearrangement joins TRBV3-1 (or the pseudogene TRBV3-2) to TRBJ2-1; 10 bases fit TRBD2. The CDR3 spans 16 residues. V lost 4 bases and J lost 3; bases outside the gene matches: 6. The germline V gene has CDR1 LGHDT and CDR2 YNNKEL (reference sequence). For the CDR3, the DNA is TGTGCCAGCAGCCTAAGCGGGGGGGTGGTCTACAATGAGCAGTTCTTC. The encoded protein is CASSLSGGVVYNEQFF.

The rearrangement links TRBV4-3 to TRBJ1-4; D uncertain. Germline CDR1 LGHNA, CDR2 YSLEER. V was pared by 2 bases and J by 7 bases, with 14 bases between. This CDR3 spans 15 amino acids. CDR3 bases: TGCGCCAGCAGCCAATACCGGACGGTCGCTGAAAAACTGTTTTTT. This encodes CASSQYRTVAEKLFF.

CDR3 protein: CASSATFDTQYF. The CDR3 region has the DNA TGTGCCAGTAGTGCAACCTTCGATACGCAGTATTTT. The chain is built from TRBV19 and TRBJ2-3; no firm D call. This CDR3 has 12 residues. CDR1 and CDR2 from the germline V gene are LNHDA and SQIVND (reference sequence). Trimming took off 5 bases at V and 6 bases at J, with 9 bases between the two ends.